This TCR beta chain was recorded in a study of blood T cell repertoires in COVID-19. Study at large: COVID-19 samples from acute and convalescent phases originated in the United States, Italy and Spain. T cells, B-cell-depleted T cells, or PBMCs supplied cDNA or gDNA.

CDR1 and CDR2 (germline): LNHDA, SQIVND (reference sequence). CDR3 size: 13 residues. V lost 6 bases to trimming and J lost 5 bases; unmatched junction nucleotides: 0. In the original analysis: Nucleated cell number was recorded as an estimate derived from reference gene primer amplification. Produced via immunoSEQ multiplex PCR; TCRdb's table is partial and in-frame only. V and J calls and clone size are copied from that table; D and trimming were computed from the DNA. The data show hundreds of thousands of clones, 86% seen once. The sequenced sample consisted of peripheral blood. The receptor was derived from a man in his fifties with acute or convalescent COVID-19. V gene TRBV19 combines with J gene TRBJ1-4; 10 bases agree with TRBD1. CDR3 sequence (DNA): TGTGCCAGTAGGGACAGGGGGAATGAAAAACTGTTTTTT. Its translation: CASRDRGNEKLFF.